Following are 4 T cell receptor beta chains from one sample sequenced in a study of cytomegalovirus exposure and HLA in healthy donors. 13 Jbeta primers and 60 Vbeta primers were used for the PCR. Repertoires were generated with immunoSEQ multiplex PCR, while TCRdb's copy carries only in-frame clones and drops some. The table gives tens of thousands of clones; the top ten clones make up 1% to 1.5% of it. The sample taken for sequencing was PBMCs. Receptor source: a man younger than 45 in good health and CMV-seronegative.

CDR3 protein: CASSYQASTGNTIYF. CDR3 bases: TGTGCCAGCAGTTATCAGGCTAGCACTGGAAACACCATATATTTT. The chain has TRBV6-5 and TRBJ1-3; D remains ambiguous. CDR1 MNHEY and CDR2 SVGAGI come from the germline V gene. Trimming took off 3 bases at V and 2 bases at J, with 11 bases between the two ends. The CDR3 has 15 residues.

The V and J genes are TRBV7-2 and TRBJ2-1; D ambiguous. The CDR3 sequence is 15 residues long. V dropped 1 base and J dropped 6 bases, with 13 bases sitting between them. Germline V gene data show CDR1 as SGHTA and CDR2 as FQGNSA. CDR3 amino acids: CASSLDPTALNEQFF. CDR3 bases: TGTGCCAGCAGCTTAGATCCAACAGCCCTCAATGAGCAGTTCTTC.

The chain carries TRBV5-6 and TRBJ2-2; D call uncertain. V was pared by 6 bases and J by 3 bases, with 9 bases between. Germline V gene sequence: CDR1 SGHDT, CDR2 YYEEEE. The CDR3 has 13 residues. CDR3 bases: TGTGCCAGCACCCCTCGGTACACCGGGGAGCTGTTTTTT. Translated, it gives CASTPRYTGELFF. The full variable domain, completed using reference TRBV5-6 and TRBJ2-2, is DAGVTQSPTHLIKTRGQQVTLRCSPKSGHDTVSWYQQALGQGPQFIFQYYEEEERQRGNFPDRFSGHQFPNYSSELNVNALLLGDSALYLCASTPRYTGELFFGEGSRLTVL.

The chain combines TRBV19 with TRBJ2-1; D not resolved. V dropped 0 bases and J dropped 5 bases, with 8 bases sitting between them. The CDR3 extends over 14 amino acids. Germline loops: CDR1 LNHDA, CDR2 SQIVND (reference sequence). CDR3 in DNA: TGTGCCAGTAGTATAGAGACTTATCACAATGAGCAGTTCTTC. It encodes CASSIETYHNEQFF.